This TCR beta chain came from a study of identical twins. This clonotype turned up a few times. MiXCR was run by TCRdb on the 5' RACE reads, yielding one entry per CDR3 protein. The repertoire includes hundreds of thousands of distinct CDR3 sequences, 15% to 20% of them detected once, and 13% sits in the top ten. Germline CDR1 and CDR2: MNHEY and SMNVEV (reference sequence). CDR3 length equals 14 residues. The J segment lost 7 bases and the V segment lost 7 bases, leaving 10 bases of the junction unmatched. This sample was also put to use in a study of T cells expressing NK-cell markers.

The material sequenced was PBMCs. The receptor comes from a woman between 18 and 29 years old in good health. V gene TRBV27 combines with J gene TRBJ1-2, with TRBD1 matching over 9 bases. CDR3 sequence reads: CASTKQGALSGYTF. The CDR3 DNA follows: TGTGCCAGCACAAAACAGGGGGCTTTAAGTGGCTACACCTTC.